The clone carrying this TCR beta chain showed up just a few times. This record belongs to a study of blood T cell repertoires in COVID-19. As for the study in general: Italy, Spain and the United States were the sources of the convalescent and acute COVID-19 samples. In each case, the material was cDNA or gDNA derived from T cells, B-cell-depleted T cells, or PBMCs.

Per the study methods: Amplification of reference gene primers provided the estimated nucleated cell counts. TCRdb's table, derived via immunoSEQ multiplex PCR, lists solely in-frame clones and lacks some. V and J calls and clone size are copied from that table; D and trimming were computed from the DNA. The sample lists fewer than 150,000 clones, around 78% occurring once. Unmatched junction bases numbered 4, after V lost 3 bases and J lost 5 bases. CDR1 is SGDLS, CDR2 YYNGEE, per germline. The CDR3 spans 15 residues. This clonotype was obtained from a man aged 65 to 85 with acute or convalescent COVID-19. Sequenced input: peripheral blood. The chain uses TRBV9 and TRBJ1-4; 10 bases are a match to TRBD1. The CDR3 DNA sequence: TGTGCCAGCAGCGGTCGACAGGGGGCGAATGAAAAACTGTTTTTT. Translated, it gives CASSGRQGANEKLFF.